The 4 T cell receptor beta chains given below trace back to one sample, sequenced in a study of OX40 agonist ivuxolimab in advanced cancers. Generated by immunoSEQ multiplex PCR, the TCRdb table keeps only in-frame clones and is missing some. Of some 74,000 clones in the sample, approximately 90% were seen once. The source was CD4+ or CD8+ T cells sorted from blood, collected in a trial of the OX40 agonist ivuxolimab. The receptors here all came from an adult with an advanced solid tumor such as melanoma, head and neck, liver or kidney cancer.

V and J are TRBV6-1 and TRBJ2-1, with 9 bases matching TRBD2. This CDR3 has 16 residues. J was trimmed by 6 bases and V by 4 bases; bases with no gene match: 10. The germline V gene encodes CDR1 MNHNS and CDR2 SASEGT. CDR3 loop: CASSGHGLAYGNEQFF. The CDR3 DNA reads TGTGCCAGCAGTGGACATGGACTAGCGTATGGCAATGAGCAGTTCTTC.

This chain joins TRBV5-1 and TRBJ1-5, with 8 bases that match TRBD1. V was clipped by 4 bases and J by 7 bases; unmatched bases: 7. The CDR3 spans 14 residues. The germline V gene encodes CDR1 SGHRS and CDR2 YFSETQ. The DNA of the CDR3 is TGCGCCAGCAGCGGAGGACAGGGAGACCAGCCCCAGCATTTT. Translating it yields CASSGGQGDQPQHF.

The DNA for the CDR3 is TGTGCCAGCAGTCAATCCTGGAACACTGAAGCTTTCTTT. This gives the protein CASSQSWNTEAFF. V is TRBV6-5 and J is TRBJ1-1; the D is unclear. The V end was cut by 5 bases, the J end by 1 base, with 8 bases between. CDR3 length equals 13 residues. The germline gives CDR1 MNHEY, CDR2 SVGAGI.

V is TRBV19 and J is TRBJ2-3; D not certain. The CDR3 is 13 residues long. Germline V CDR1 and CDR2: LNHDA, SQIVND (reference sequence). V lost 5 bases, J lost 2 bases, and 8 bases lay in between. CDR3 coding DNA: TGTGCCAGTAGTCCAGGATCCACAGATACGCAGTATTTT. Protein product: CASSPGSTDTQYF.